The 32 T cell receptor beta chains below were found in one sample sequenced in a study of cytomegalovirus exposure and HLA in healthy donors. Use of 60 Vbeta and 13 Jbeta primers characterized the PCR. Using immunoSEQ multiplex PCR, the repertoire was profiled, and TCRdb retains in-frame clones only, with some absent. The profile shows about 160,000 clones, around 84% of them singletons. The source material was PBMCs. The receptors here all came from a woman in her 40s in good health and CMV-seronegative.

The genes are TRBV7-3 and TRBJ1-1; tentatively, D is TRBD1 (5 bases). Trimming removed 5 bases from V and 0 bases from J, with 19 bases in between. The CDR3 contains 17 residues. Germline V gene data show CDR1 as SGHTA and CDR2 as FQGTGA. The DNA for the CDR3 is TGTGCCAGCAGCCCCCGTGTCAGGGCGGGGGTGAACACTGAAGCTTTCTTT. It yields the protein CASSPRVRAGVNTEAFF.

The chain employs TRBV6-1 and TRBJ1-6; unclear D gene. Germline assignment: CDR1 MNHNS and CDR2 SASEGT. The CDR3 runs to 15 residues. Trimming cost V 0 bases and J 7 bases, with 10 bases left between them. CDR3 in DNA: TGTGCCAGCAGTGAAGCGGGCGGACTGAATTCACCCCTCCACTTT. Amino acids: CASSEAGGLNSPLHF.

Details on this clone: A junction boundary mismatches the germline segment, possibly from a read error. Within the sample, other DNA sequences also encode this same CDR3. The chain has TRBV18 and TRBJ1-6; 10 bases match TRBD1. Germline V gene sequence: CDR1 KGHSH, CDR2 LQKENI. CDR3 length: 14 residues. The CDR3 DNA reads as TGTGCCAGCAAGCCGGGACAGGGGCCTTCACCCCTCCATTTT. Encoded protein: CASKPGQGPSPLHF.

CDR3 nucleotides: TGTGCCAGCAACCCCAGGGGAAGGCCTATCACCGGGGAGCTGTTTTTT. This translates into CASNPRGRPITGELFF. The chain combines TRBV5-6 with TRBJ2-2, with TRBD1 as a possible D gene (6 bases). The V end lost 6 bases, the J end lost 4 bases, and 19 bases lay between the germline ends. The CDR3 consists of 16 residues. Germline V gene lookup returns CDR1 SGHDT and CDR2 YYEEEE.

V is TRBV6-5 and J is TRBJ2-7, with 10 bases lining up with TRBD1. V was clipped by 6 bases and J by 3 bases; unmatched bases: 8. Germline V gene data show CDR1 as MNHEY and CDR2 as SVGAGI. This CDR3 region has 15 residues. CDR3 sequence reads: CASSNIGTGDYEQYF. CDR3 coding DNA: TGTGCCAGCAGCAATATAGGGACAGGGGACTACGAGCAGTACTTC.

The chain employs TRBV2 and TRBJ1-5; 8 bases line up with TRBD1. The CDR3 covers 15 residues. The germline gives CDR1 SNHLY, CDR2 FYNNEI. V gave up 8 bases and J gave up 0 bases; unmatched junction bases: 6. CDR3 protein: CASAGGSYSNQPQHF. CDR3 in DNA: TGTGCCAGCGCAGGGGGCAGCTATAGCAATCAGCCCCAGCATTTT. Drawing the rest from reference TRBV2 and TRBJ1-5, the complete variable domain is EPEVTQTPSHQVTQMGQEVILRCVPISNHLYFYWYRQILGQKVEFLVSFYNNEISEKSEIFDDQFSVERPDGSNFTLKIRSTKLEDSAMYFCASAGGSYSNQPQHFGDGTRLSIL.

The gene calls are TRBV27 and TRBJ1-6; possibly TRBD1 for D (5 bases). This CDR3 is built from 17 residues. The V gene lost 6 bases and the J gene lost 7 bases, with 22 bases spanning the gap. Germline CDR1 is MNHEY and CDR2 is SMNVEV (reference sequence). This chain's CDR3 is CASRKWIVREANSPLHF. CDR3 DNA: TGTGCCAGCAGAAAATGGATTGTCAGGGAGGCAAATTCACCCCTCCACTTT.

The chain couples TRBV6-5 to TRBJ2-3; D call uncertain. Germline V lookup: CDR1 MNHEY, CDR2 SVGAGI. The CDR3 runs 15 residues. V lost 1 base and J lost 0, with 8 bases in between. The CDR3 loop is CASSYFGPSTDTQYF. The CDR3, as DNA: TGTGCCAGCAGTTACTTTGGGCCTAGCACAGATACGCAGTATTTT.

The chain has TRBV4-1 and TRBJ2-7; 7 bases map to TRBD1. Germline values: CDR1 MGHRA, CDR2 YSYEKL. Trimming at V came to 3 bases and at J to 0 bases, leaving 8 bases not matched to a gene. This CDR3 is 16 amino acids long. DNA of the CDR3: TGCGCCAGCAGCCACCCACCGACAGGGAGCTCCTACGAGCAGTACTTC. It is translated as CASSHPPTGSSYEQYF.

This clone was seen a single time. The CDR3 sequence: CASSLDRGLYEQYF. The CDR3 bases are TGTGCCAGCAGCTTGGACAGGGGGCTCTACGAGCAGTACTTC. The chain joins TRBV5-6 to TRBJ2-7, with 9 bases identical to TRBD1. V shed 0 bases and J 3 bases; nucleotides not matched to a gene: 1. CDR1 is SGHDT, CDR2 YYEEEE, per germline. The CDR3 totals 14 residues.

As DNA, the CDR3 is TGTGCCAGCAGCTTGGGGAGGACAGGAGGCGGCTACACCTTC. Translation gives CASSLGRTGGGYTF. The chain carries TRBV7-2 and TRBJ1-2; 7 bases fit TRBD1. CDR1 is SGHTA and CDR2 is FQGNSA in the germline V gene. The CDR3 has 14 residues. Trimming cost V 3 bases and J 8 bases; bases outside gene matches: 9.

This rearrangement joins TRBV28 to TRBJ2-3; possibly TRBD2 for D (6 bases). CDR3 length: 16 amino acids. The ends were cut back, 5 bases at V and 6 bases at J, with 21 bases in the middle. From germline, CDR1 is MDHEN and CDR2 SYDVKM. CDR3 sequence reads: CASSPRRRRSGDTQYF. As DNA, the CDR3 is TGTGCCAGCAGTCCCCGTCGAAGGAGGAGCGGGGATACGCAGTATTTT.

The chain has TRBV27 and TRBJ1-2; the D gene is possibly TRBD1 (5 bases). This CDR3 contains 16 residues. Trimming left V 3 bases short and J 4 bases short, with 18 bases between. Germline-derived CDR1 and CDR2 are MNHEY and SMNVEV (reference sequence). This CDR3 reads CASSFVSPDSRYGYTF. CDR3 in DNA: TGTGCCAGCAGTTTTGTATCGCCAGACAGCCGCTATGGCTACACCTTC.

The rearrangement uses TRBV5-1 and TRBJ1-2; 7 bases align to TRBD1. V shed 4 bases, J shed 4 bases, and the junction held 7 bases outside the gene matches. This CDR3 region has 14 residues. CDR1 and CDR2 from the germline V gene are SGHRS and YFSETQ. In DNA form, the CDR3 reads TGCGCCAGCAGCCAGACAGGGACCTCCTATGGCTACACCTTC. The encoded protein is CASSQTGTSYGYTF.

The rearrangement links TRBV5-1 to TRBJ1-1, with D possibly TRBD1 on 6 matching bases. The CDR3 totals 15 residues. Trimming took off 4 bases at V and 1 base at J, with 14 bases between the two ends. Per the germline V gene, CDR1 is SGHRS and CDR2 is YFSETQ. CDR3 DNA sequence: TGCGCCAGCAGCCGGATGGGGGGGGCGAACACTGAAGCTTTCTTT. Its protein product is CASSRMGGANTEAFF.

The chain has TRBV5-4 and TRBJ2-5, with D possibly TRBD1 on 5 matching bases. Per the germline V gene, CDR1 is SGHNT and CDR2 is YYREEE (reference sequence). The V end lost 4 bases, the J end lost 3 bases, and 16 bases lay between the germline ends. There are 15 residues in the CDR3. Written as DNA, the CDR3 is TGTGCCAGCAGCCCACAAATACAGGATAAAGAGACCCAGTACTTC. This translates into CASSPQIQDKETQYF. The full variable domain, rest sourced from reference TRBV5-4 and TRBJ2-5, is ETGVTQSPTHLIKTRGQQVTLRCSSQSGHNTVSWYQQALGQGPQFIFQYYREEENGRGNFPPRFSGLQFPNYSSELNVNALELDDSALYLCASSPQIQDKETQYFGPGTRLLVL.

This chain uses TRBV6-1 with TRBJ1-1, with no clear D. V lost 1 base, J lost 4 bases, and 7 bases lay in between. Germline-derived CDR1 and CDR2 are MNHNS and SASEGT. The CDR3 extends over 13 amino acids. The CDR3 here is CASSEVGSTEAFF. The CDR3 coding sequence is TGTGCCAGCAGTGAAGTAGGGAGCACTGAAGCTTTCTTT.

The J gene is TRBJ2-5, the V gene TRBV2, with D possibly TRBD2 on 5 matching bases. The CDR3 consists of 12 residues. CDR1 and CDR2 from the germline V gene are SNHLY and FYNNEI. V lost 7 bases and J 5 bases, leaving 11 bases between the germline ends. As DNA, the CDR3 is TGTGCCAGCAAAAGTCCGGGGGAGACCCAGTACTTC. Its translation is CASKSPGETQYF.

This chain joins TRBV5-1 and TRBJ2-5; the match to TRBD2 covers 9 bases. The CDR3 spans 16 residues. Germline V lookup: CDR1 SGHRS, CDR2 YFSETQ. Losses at the gene ends were 1 base for V and 5 bases for J; bases not matched to a gene: 9. The CDR3 DNA sequence: TGCGCCAGCAGCTTGAACCCGCGGGGGGGCCGTGAGACCCAGTACTTC. Its protein product is CASSLNPRGGRETQYF.

The chain links TRBV7-2 to TRBJ2-5; 7 bases agree with TRBD2. Trimming cost V 3 bases and J 1 base; bases outside gene matches: 2. In germline, CDR1 is SGHTA, CDR2 FQGNSA. This CDR3 has 14 residues. This CDR3 reads CASSFQRGQETQYF. The CDR3 bases are TGTGCCAGCAGCTTTCAGCGGGGCCAAGAGACCCAGTACTTC. Together with reference TRBV7-2 and TRBJ2-5, the CDR3 gives the full variable domain: GAGVSQSPSNKVTEKGKDVELRCDPISGHTALYWYRQSLGQGLEFLIYFQGNSAPDKSGLPSDRFSAERTGGSVSTLTIQRTQQEDSAVYLCASSFQRGQETQYFGPGTRLLVL.

The genes are TRBV5-1 and TRBJ2-7; D is perhaps TRBD1 (6 bases). Germline values: CDR1 SGHRS, CDR2 YFSETQ. V was pared by 0 bases and J by 4 bases, with 17 bases between. There are 16 residues in the CDR3. The CDR3 region has the DNA TGCGCCAGCAGCTTGGGGTCTTCCAGGGGTTTGTACGAGCAGTACTTC. It codes for CASSLGSSRGLYEQYF.

This clone was seen just once. V and J are TRBV29-1 and TRBJ1-4, with D perhaps TRBD1 (6 bases). In germline, CDR1 is SQVTM, CDR2 ANQGSEA. The CDR3 has 14 residues. Trimming pared 4 bases from V and 4 bases from J, leaving 13 bases between. CDR3 DNA: TGCAGCGTTGGGTGGGGGCGCTTTAATGAAAAACTGTTTTTT. Amino acids: CSVGWGRFNEKLFF.

V usage is TRBV7-9 and J usage is TRBJ2-3; TRBD2 agrees at 7 bases. The junction had 5 bases not matched to a gene; V was cut back by 6 bases and J by 5 bases. Germline CDR1 and CDR2: SEHNR and FQNEAQ (reference sequence). The CDR3 length is 13 residues. The CDR3 DNA reads as TGTGCCAGCAGAAAAAGGGAGGGAGATACGCAGTATTTT. Protein: CASRKREGDTQYF.

Only a few counts were recorded for this clone. V is TRBV25-1 and J is TRBJ1-1, with D hard to call. This CDR3 comprises 15 residues. Germline V gives CDR1 MGHDK, CDR2 SYGVNS. V gave up 2 bases and J gave up 3 bases, with 13 bases separating them. Written as DNA, the CDR3 is TGTGCCAGCAGTGAAGGCGGTTCACTTTACACTGAAGCTTTCTTT. Its translation is CASSEGGSLYTEAFF.

The chain links TRBV7-9 to TRBJ1-1; 10 bases are shared with TRBD1. V was clipped by 4 bases and J by 4 bases; unmatched bases: 0. CDR1 and CDR2 (germline): SEHNR, FQNEAQ (reference sequence). This CDR3 is built from 13 residues. This CDR3 is CASSWDRGTEAFF. DNA of the CDR3: TGTGCCAGCAGCTGGGACAGGGGCACTGAAGCTTTCTTT. The full variable domain, its missing parts supplied by reference TRBV7-9 and TRBJ1-1, is DTGVSQNPRHKITKRGQNVTFRCDPISEHNRLYWYRQTLGQGPEFLTYFQNEAQLEKSRLLSDRFSAERPKGSFSTLEIQRTEQGDSAMYLCASSWDRGTEAFFGQGTRLTVV.

The chain combines TRBV5-1 with TRBJ1-5, with 7 bases that match TRBD1. The CDR3 loop spans 14 amino acids. Germline V gene sequence: CDR1 SGHRS, CDR2 YFSETQ. The ends lost 4 bases at V and 4 bases at J; junction bases unmatched: 5. CDR3 DNA: TGCGCCAGCAGCCCCGGGACAGAAAATCAGCCCCAGCATTTT. Translated: CASSPGTENQPQHF. Combining the CDR3 with reference TRBV5-1 and TRBJ1-5 gives the whole variable domain KAGVTQTPRYLIKTRGQQVTLSCSPISGHRSVSWYQQTPGQGLQFLFEYFSETQRNKGNFPGRFSGRQFSNSRSEMNVSTLELGDSALYLCASSPGTENQPQHFGDGTRLSIL.

This clone was detected a few times. This rearrangement joins TRBV2 to TRBJ2-5, with 8 bases lining up with TRBD1. Trimming took 5 bases from V and 1 from J; bases not matched to a gene: 3. Per the germline V gene, CDR1 is SNHLY and CDR2 is FYNNEI. This CDR3 has 14 residues. The DNA of the CDR3 is TGTGCCAGCAGTTCCAGGGGGCGCCAAGAGACCCAGTACTTC. This encodes CASSSRGRQETQYF.

This sequence joins TRBV28 and TRBJ1-3, with 7 positions matching TRBD1. Trimming cost V 6 bases and J 2 bases; bases outside gene matches: 7. The CDR3 spans 15 residues. In germline, CDR1 is MDHEN, CDR2 SYDVKM. The CDR3 nucleotides read TGTGCCAGCAGCCCGACAGGGACAGCTGGAAACACCATATATTTT. Translation gives CASSPTGTAGNTIYF.

The rearrangement joins TRBV10-3 to TRBJ2-2; D not resolved. V was cut by 0 bases and J by 2 bases, with 4 bases left in between. CDR1 is ENHRY and CDR2 is SYGVKD in the germline V gene. CDR3 size: 14 residues. The CDR3 reads CAISESSNTGELFF. The CDR3 DNA is TGTGCCATCAGTGAGTCGAGTAACACCGGGGAGCTGTTTTTT.

This CDR3 reads CASSPNSPLERDGYTF. CDR3 sequence (DNA): TGTGCCAGCTCACCGAACTCTCCGCTGGAGAGGGATGGCTACACCTTC. V usage is TRBV18 and J usage is TRBJ1-2, with no clear D. The V gene's germline CDR1 is KGHSH and CDR2 LQKENI. This CDR3 has 16 residues. V dropped 3 bases and J dropped 6 bases, with 20 bases sitting between them.

The CDR3 DNA reads as TGTGCCAGCAAGGGGGAAGGCACAGATACGCAGTATTTT. Protein: CASKGEGTDTQYF. This sequence joins TRBV11-1 and TRBJ2-3; D may be TRBD1 (6 bases). The CDR3 spans 13 residues. Germline CDR1 is SGHAT and CDR2 is FQDESV (reference sequence). V was trimmed by 7 bases and J by 1 base, leaving 9 bases between them.

In DNA form, the CDR3 reads TGCGCCAGCAGCTGGGGGACAGGTTATGAGCAGTTCTTC. Its protein product is CASSWGTGYEQFF. The J gene is TRBJ2-1, the V gene TRBV5-1; 8 positions match TRBD1. Germline V gene sequence: CDR1 SGHRS, CDR2 YFSETQ. Losses at the gene ends were 3 bases for V and 8 bases for J; bases not matched to a gene: 4. The CDR3 loop spans 13 amino acids.